This entry concerns a single T cell receptor (beta chain). The data were taken from a study of cytomegalovirus exposure and HLA in healthy donors. Trimming took 0 bases from V and 5 from J; bases not matched to a gene: 9. Per the germline V gene, CDR1 is SGHNT and CDR2 is YYREEE (reference sequence). This CDR3 region has 18 residues. Researchers ran the PCR with 60 Vbeta and 13 Jbeta primers. Generated by immunoSEQ multiplex PCR, the TCRdb table keeps only in-frame clones and is missing some. This sample has around 130,000 clones; roughly 82% occur once, and the top ten carry roughly 1.2%. The sample was PBMCs. The receptor was derived from a boy aged 5-17 years in good health and CMV-seronegative. The V gene is TRBV5-4, the J gene TRBJ2-3; 13 bases are a match to TRBD2. As DNA, the CDR3 is TGTGCCAGCAGCTTGGCCTCGAGACTAGCGGGAGGCGTAGATACGCAGTATTTT. Its protein product is CASSLASRLAGGVDTQYF.